Reported below is one T cell receptor beta chain. This entry comes from a study of CD8 T cells in Susac syndrome. Random hexamers were used to reverse transcribe an amount of roughly 0.5 to 1 ug RNA. TCRdb independently ran MiXCR on the immunoSEQ multiplex PCR reads; one entry per CDR3 protein. The table has under 200,000 distinct CDR3 sequences, more than 85% seen once. The sequenced material came from CD4+ T cells from PBMCs. The sequence was obtained from a human donor with Susac syndrome.

The DNA of the CDR3 is TGTGCCACCCGTCAGGGCTCTGGGGCCAACGTCCTGACTTTC. Protein product: CATRQGSGANVLTF. The chain recombines TRBV2 with TRBJ2-6; D is possibly TRBD1 (5 bases). This CDR3 has 14 residues. Trimming removed 10 bases at V and 0 bases at J, with 10 bases between. Germline V lookup: CDR1 SNHLY, CDR2 FYNNEI.